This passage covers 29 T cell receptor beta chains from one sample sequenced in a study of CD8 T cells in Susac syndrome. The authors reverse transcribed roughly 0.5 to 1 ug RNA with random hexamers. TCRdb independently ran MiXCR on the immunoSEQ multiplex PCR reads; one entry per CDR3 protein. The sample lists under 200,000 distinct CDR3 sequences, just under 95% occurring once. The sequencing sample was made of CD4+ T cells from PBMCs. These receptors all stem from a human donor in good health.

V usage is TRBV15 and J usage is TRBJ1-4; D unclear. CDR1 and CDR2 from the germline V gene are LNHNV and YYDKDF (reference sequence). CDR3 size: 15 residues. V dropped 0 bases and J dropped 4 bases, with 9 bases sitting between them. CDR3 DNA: TGTGCCACCAGCAGAGATCCGGGCTATAATGAAAAACTGTTTTTT. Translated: CATSRDPGYNEKLFF.

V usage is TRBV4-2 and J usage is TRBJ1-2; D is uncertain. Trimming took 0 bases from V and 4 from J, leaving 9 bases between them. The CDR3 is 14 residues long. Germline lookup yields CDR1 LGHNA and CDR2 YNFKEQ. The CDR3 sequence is CASSQDLAGYGYTF. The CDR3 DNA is TGTGCCAGCAGCCAAGATTTGGCGGGCTATGGCTACACCTTC.

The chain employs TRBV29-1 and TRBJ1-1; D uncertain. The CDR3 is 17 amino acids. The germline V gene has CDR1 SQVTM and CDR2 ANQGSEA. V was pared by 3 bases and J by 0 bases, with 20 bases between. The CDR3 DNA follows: TGCAGCGTTGAGAACAATCTAAACTCTTTCATGAACACTGAAGCTTTCTTT. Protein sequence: CSVENNLNSFMNTEAFF.

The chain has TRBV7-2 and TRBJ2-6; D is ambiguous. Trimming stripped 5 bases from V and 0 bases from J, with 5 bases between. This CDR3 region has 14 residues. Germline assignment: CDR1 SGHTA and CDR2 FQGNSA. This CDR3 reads CASSGPSGANVLTF. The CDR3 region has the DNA TGTGCCAGCAGCGGGCCCTCTGGGGCCAACGTCCTGACTTTC.

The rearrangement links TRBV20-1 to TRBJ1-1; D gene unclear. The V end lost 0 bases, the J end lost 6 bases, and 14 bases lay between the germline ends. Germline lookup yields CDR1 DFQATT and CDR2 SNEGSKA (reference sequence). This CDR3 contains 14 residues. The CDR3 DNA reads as TGCAGTGCTAGAGATCTGGCCAGCGGCGCTGAAGCTTTCTTT. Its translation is CSARDLASGAEAFF.

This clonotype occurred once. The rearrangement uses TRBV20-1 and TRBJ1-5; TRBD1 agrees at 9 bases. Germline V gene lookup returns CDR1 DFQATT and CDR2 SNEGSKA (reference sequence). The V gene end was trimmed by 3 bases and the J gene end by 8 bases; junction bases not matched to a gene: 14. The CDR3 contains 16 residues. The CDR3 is CSASATPGQGQEPQHF. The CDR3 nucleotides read TGCAGTGCTAGCGCCACTCCGGGACAGGGCCAAGAGCCCCAGCATTTT.

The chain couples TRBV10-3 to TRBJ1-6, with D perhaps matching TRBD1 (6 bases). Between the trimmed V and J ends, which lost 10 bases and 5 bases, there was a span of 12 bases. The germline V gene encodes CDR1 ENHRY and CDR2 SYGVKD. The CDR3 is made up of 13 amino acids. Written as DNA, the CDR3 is TGTGCCACGAACAGGGAAAATAATTCACCCCTCCACTTT. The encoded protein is CATNRENNSPLHF.

The CDR3 region is CSASRGQSSYNEQFF. DNA for the CDR3: TGCAGTGCTAGCAGGGGACAGAGCTCCTACAATGAGCAGTTCTTC. This chain links TRBV20-1 with TRBJ2-1, with 7 bases aligning to TRBD1. The CDR3 contains 15 residues. J gave up 0 bases and V 3 bases, and 5 bases lay outside the gene matches. The germline V gene has CDR1 DFQATT and CDR2 SNEGSKA (reference sequence).

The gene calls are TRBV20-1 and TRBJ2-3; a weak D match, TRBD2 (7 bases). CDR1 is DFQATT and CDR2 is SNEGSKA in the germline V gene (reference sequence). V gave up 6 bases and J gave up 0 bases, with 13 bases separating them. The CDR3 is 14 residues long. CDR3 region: CSASGGVSTDTQYF. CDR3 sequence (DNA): TGCAGTGCCTCGGGGGGCGTAAGCACAGATACGCAGTATTTT.

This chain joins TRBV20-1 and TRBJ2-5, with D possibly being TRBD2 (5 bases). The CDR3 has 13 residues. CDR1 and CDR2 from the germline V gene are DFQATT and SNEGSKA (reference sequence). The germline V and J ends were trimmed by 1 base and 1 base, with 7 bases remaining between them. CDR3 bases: TGCAGTGCTAGAGCTGGAGGCCAAGAGACCCAGTACTTC. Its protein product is CSARAGGQETQYF.

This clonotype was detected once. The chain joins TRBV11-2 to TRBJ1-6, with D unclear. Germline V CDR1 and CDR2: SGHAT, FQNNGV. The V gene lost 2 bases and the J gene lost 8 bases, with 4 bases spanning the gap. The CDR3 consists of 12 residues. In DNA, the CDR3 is TGTGCCAGCAGCTTATTCGATTCACCCCTCCACTTT. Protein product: CASSLFDSPLHF. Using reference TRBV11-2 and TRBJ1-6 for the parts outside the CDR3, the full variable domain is EAGVAQSPRYKIIEKRQSVAFWCNPISGHATLYWYQQILGQGPKLLIQFQNNGVVDDSQLPKDRFSAERLKGVDSTLKIQPAKLEDSAVYLCASSLFDSPLHFGNGTRLTVT.

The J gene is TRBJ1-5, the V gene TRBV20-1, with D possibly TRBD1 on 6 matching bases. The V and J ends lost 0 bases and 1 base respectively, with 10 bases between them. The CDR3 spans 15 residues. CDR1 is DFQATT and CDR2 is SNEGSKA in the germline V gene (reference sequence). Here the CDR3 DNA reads TGCAGTGCTAGAGATCGTCAGGGGAGCAATCAGCCCCAGCATTTT. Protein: CSARDRQGSNQPQHF.

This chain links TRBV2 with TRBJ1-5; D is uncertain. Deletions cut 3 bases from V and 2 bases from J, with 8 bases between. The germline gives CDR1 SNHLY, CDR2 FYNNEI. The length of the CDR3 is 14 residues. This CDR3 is CASSDQLGNQPQHF. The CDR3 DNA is TGTGCCAGCAGTGATCAATTGGGCAATCAGCCCCAGCATTTT.

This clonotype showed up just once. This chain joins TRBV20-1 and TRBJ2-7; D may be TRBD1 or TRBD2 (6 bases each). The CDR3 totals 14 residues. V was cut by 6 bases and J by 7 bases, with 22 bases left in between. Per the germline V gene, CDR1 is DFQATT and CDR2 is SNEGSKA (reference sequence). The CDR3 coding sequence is TGCAGTGCCCCGACCGACGGGGGCCTACGAGAGCAGTACTTC. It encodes CSAPTDGGLREQYF.

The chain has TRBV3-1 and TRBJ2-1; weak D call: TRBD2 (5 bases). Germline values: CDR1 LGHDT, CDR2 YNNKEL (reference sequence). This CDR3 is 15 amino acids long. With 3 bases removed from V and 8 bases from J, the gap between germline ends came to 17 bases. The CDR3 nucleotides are TGTGCCAGCAGCCATCAAGGACCCCCGAGGGATGAGCAGTTCTTC. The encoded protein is CASSHQGPPRDEQFF.

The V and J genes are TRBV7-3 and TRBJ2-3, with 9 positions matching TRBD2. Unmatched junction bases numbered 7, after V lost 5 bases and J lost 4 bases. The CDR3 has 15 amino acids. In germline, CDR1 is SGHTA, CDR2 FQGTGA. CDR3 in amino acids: CASSPRRGGADTQYF. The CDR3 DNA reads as TGTGCCAGCAGCCCTCGGCGGGGGGGCGCAGATACGCAGTATTTT.

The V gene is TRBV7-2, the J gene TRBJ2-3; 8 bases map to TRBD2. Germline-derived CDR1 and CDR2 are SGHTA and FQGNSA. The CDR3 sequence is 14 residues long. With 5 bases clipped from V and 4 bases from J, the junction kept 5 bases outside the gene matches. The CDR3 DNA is TGTGCCAGCAGCAGGGGACTAGGGGCAGATACGCAGTATTTT. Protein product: CASSRGLGADTQYF.

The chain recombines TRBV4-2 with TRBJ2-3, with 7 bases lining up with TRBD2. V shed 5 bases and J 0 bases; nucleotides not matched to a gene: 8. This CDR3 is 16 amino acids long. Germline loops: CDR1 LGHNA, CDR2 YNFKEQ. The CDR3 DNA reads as TGTGCCAGCAGCACGGGGACTACCAGTAGCACAGATACGCAGTATTTT. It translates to CASSTGTTSSTDTQYF.

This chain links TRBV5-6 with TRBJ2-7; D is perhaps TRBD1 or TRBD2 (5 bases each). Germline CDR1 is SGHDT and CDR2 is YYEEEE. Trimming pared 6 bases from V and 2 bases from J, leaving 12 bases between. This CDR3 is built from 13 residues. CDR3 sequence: CASNRGAAYEQYF. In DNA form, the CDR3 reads TGTGCCAGCAATAGAGGGGCGGCCTACGAGCAGTACTTC.

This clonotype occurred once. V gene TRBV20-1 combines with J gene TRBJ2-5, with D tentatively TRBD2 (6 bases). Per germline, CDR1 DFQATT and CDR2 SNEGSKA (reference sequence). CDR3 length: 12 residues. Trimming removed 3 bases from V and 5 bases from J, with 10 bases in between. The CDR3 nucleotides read TGCAGTGCTAGGTGGCTAGCGGAGACCCAGTACTTC. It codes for CSARWLAETQYF.

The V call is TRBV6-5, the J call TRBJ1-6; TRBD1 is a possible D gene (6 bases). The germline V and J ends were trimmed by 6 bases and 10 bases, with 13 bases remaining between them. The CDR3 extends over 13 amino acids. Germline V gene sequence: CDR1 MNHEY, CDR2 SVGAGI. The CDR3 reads CASRTRGGSPLHF. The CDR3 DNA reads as TGTGCCAGCAGAACTAGAGGGGGGTCACCCCTCCACTTT.

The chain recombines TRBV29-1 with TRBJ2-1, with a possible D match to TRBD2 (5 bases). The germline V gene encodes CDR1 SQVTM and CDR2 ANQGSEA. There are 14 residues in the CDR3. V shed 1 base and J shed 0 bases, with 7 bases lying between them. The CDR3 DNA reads TGCAGCGTTGAAGTAGGGAGCTCCTACAATGAGCAGTTCTTC. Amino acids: CSVEVGSSYNEQFF.

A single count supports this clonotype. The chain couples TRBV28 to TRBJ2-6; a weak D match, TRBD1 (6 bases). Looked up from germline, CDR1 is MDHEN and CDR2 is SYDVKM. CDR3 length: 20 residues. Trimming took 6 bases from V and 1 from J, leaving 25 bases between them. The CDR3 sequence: CASSQGWGRLLGSGANVLTF. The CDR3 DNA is TGTGCCAGCAGCCAAGGTTGGGGGCGGTTACTGGGATCTGGGGCCAACGTCCTGACTTTC. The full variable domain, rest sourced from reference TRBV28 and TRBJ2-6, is DVKVTQSSRYLVKRTGEKVFLECVQDMDHENMFWYRQDPGLGLRLIYFSYDVKMKEKGDIPEGYSVSREKKERFSLILESASTNQTSMYLCASSQGWGRLLGSGANVLTFGAGSRLTVL.

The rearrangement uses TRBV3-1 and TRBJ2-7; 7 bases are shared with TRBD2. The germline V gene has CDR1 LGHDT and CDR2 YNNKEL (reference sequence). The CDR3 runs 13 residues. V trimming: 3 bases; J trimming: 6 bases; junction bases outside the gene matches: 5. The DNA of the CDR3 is TGTGCCAGCAGCCAGGGCGGGGGAGCCGAGCAGTACTTC. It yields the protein CASSQGGGAEQYF.

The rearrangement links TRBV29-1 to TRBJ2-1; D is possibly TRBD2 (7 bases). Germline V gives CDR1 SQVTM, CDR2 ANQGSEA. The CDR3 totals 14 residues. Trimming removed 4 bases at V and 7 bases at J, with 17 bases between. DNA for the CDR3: TGCAGCGTTGTAGGGGGGGGAGGGGGGAATGAGCAGTTCTTC. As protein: CSVVGGGGGNEQFF.

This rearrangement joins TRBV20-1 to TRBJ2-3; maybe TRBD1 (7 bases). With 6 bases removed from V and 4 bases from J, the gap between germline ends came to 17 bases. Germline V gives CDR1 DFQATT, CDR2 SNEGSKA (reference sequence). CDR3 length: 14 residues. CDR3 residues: CSARGRPRADTQYF. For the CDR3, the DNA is TGCAGTGCCAGGGGGAGGCCTCGGGCAGATACGCAGTATTTT.

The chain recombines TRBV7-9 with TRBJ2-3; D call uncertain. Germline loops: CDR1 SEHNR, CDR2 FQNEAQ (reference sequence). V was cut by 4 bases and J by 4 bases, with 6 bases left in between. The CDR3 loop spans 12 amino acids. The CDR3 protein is CASSSTADTQYF. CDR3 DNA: TGTGCCAGCAGCTCCACTGCAGATACGCAGTATTTT.

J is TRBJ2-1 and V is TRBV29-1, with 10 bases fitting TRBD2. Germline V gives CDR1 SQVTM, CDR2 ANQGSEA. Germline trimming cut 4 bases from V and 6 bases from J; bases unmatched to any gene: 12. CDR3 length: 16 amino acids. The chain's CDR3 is CSVGPLSGGAFNEQFF. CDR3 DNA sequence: TGCAGCGTTGGACCTTTAAGCGGGGGGGCCTTCAATGAGCAGTTCTTC.

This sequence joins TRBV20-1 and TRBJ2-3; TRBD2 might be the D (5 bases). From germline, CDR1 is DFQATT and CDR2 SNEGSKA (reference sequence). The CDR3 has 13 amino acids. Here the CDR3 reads CRPSGWSRDTQYF. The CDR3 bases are TGCAGGCCGTCGGGGTGGAGCCGAGATACGCAGTATTTT.